This T cell receptor beta chain was recovered during a study of identical twins. One entry per CDR3 protein results from TCRdb running MiXCR on the 5' RACE reads. The sample has about 790,000 distinct CDR3 sequences; 18% are singletons. The sample was also linked to a second study, of T cells expressing NK-cell markers. That source notes: The authors sequenced eight donors, of whom seven were HCMV-seropositive and one was seronegative.

Sequencing was performed on PBMCs. The TCR was taken from a woman between 18 and 29 years old in good health.

CDR3 loop: CASRGDGSGNQPQHF. CDR3 sequence (DNA): TGTGCCAGCAGGGGGGATGGGTCGGGCAATCAGCCCCAGCATTTT. This chain joins TRBV12-3 or TRBV12-4 and TRBJ1-5, with D possibly being TRBD1 (5 bases). The V and J ends lost 6 bases and 2 bases respectively, with 14 bases between them. The CDR3 has 15 amino acids.